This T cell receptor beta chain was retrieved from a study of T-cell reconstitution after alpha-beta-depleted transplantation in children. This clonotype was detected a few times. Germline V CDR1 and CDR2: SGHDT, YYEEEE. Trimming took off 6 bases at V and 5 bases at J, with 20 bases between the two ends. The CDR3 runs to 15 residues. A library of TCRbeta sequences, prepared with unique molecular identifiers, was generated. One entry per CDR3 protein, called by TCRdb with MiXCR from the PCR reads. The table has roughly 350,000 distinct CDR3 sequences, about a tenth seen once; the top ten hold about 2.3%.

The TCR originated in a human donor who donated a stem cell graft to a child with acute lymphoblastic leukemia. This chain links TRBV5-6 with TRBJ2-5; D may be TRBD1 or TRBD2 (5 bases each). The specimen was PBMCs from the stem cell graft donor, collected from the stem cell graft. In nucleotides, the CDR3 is TGTGCCAGCAACCCACCGGGGCTCCGACATGAGACCCAGTACTTC. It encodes CASNPPGLRHETQYF.